Each of the 18 T cell receptor beta chains below was sequenced from the same sample in a study of metastatic and nonmetastatic thyroid tumors. Via MiXCR, TCRdb re-called the PCR reads. The repertoire holds over 7,500 clones, with 10% to 11% as singletons. Every patient was untreated before thyroid surgery. The sample taken for sequencing was tumor tissue. The receptor set was obtained from a female donor with papillary thyroid cancer or a benign thyroid nodule (not recorded which). Some clones in this sample may be carry-over from other donors' samples.

Concerning this clone itself: Given the absence of the conserved phenylalanine or tryptophan at the CDR3 end, a read error is likely. The CDR3 DNA is TGTGCCAGCTCACGGGACAGTGGGCATCCCCAGCATGTT. Protein sequence: CASSRDSGHPQHV. This chain links TRBV18 with TRBJ1-5; 7 bases map to TRBD1. Germline V lookup: CDR1 KGHSH, CDR2 LQKENI. The trim removed 4 bases at V and 10 bases at J, leaving 7 bases unmatched. This CDR3 is built from 13 residues.

This clone was seen repeatedly, ten times or more. V usage is TRBV3-1 and J usage is TRBJ2-3, with D tentatively TRBD2 (6 bases). Trimming pared 0 bases from V and 0 bases from J, leaving 10 bases between. This CDR3 is built from 16 residues. Looked up from germline, CDR1 is LGHDT and CDR2 is YNNKEL (reference sequence). This chain's CDR3 is CASSQELAFSTDTQYF. DNA for the CDR3: TGTGCCAGCAGCCAAGAGCTAGCGTTTAGCACAGATACGCAGTATTTT.

Ten or more counts support this clone. The CDR3 DNA reads as TGTGCCAGCAGCTTGGGGGGACTCAAAGCCGGGACAGGAGGAAACACCATATATTTT. Translated: CASSLGGLKAGTGGNTIYF. This chain uses TRBV5-4 with TRBJ1-3; TRBD1 matches 8 bases. Germline V lookup: CDR1 SGHNT, CDR2 YYREEE (reference sequence). V lost 0 bases to trimming and J lost 4 bases; unmatched junction nucleotides: 15. The CDR3 covers 19 residues.

This chain links TRBV10-2 with TRBJ1-1, with 7 bases identical to TRBD1. The CDR3 is 17 residues long. J gave up 1 base and V 8 bases, and 16 bases lay outside the gene matches. The germline V gene encodes CDR1 WSHSY and CDR2 SAAADI. CDR3 sequence reads: CASLRRRGQGGNTEAFF. The CDR3 nucleotides read TGCGCCAGCCTACGCCGACGAGGCCAGGGGGGGAACACTGAAGCTTTCTTT.

This clone has a count of ten or more. J is TRBJ2-7 and V is TRBV5-1; TRBD2 agrees at 13 bases. V lost 4 bases, J lost 5 bases, and 6 bases stayed unmatched. The germline gives CDR1 SGHRS, CDR2 YFSETQ. This CDR3 is 15 amino acids long. The chain's CDR3 is CASSPGGLAGDEQYF. CDR3 coding DNA: TGCGCCAGCAGCCCCGGCGGACTAGCGGGGGACGAGCAGTACTTC. Full variable domain (remainder filled in from reference TRBV5-1 and TRBJ2-7): KAGVTQTPRYLIKTRGQQVTLSCSPISGHRSVSWYQQTPGQGLQFLFEYFSETQRNKGNFPGRFSGRQFSNSRSEMNVSTLELGDSALYLCASSPGGLAGDEQYFGPGTRLTVT.

This clone was seen at least ten times. This chain uses TRBV20-1 with TRBJ1-1; 9 positions match TRBD1. CDR1 DFQATT and CDR2 SNEGSKA come from the germline V gene (reference sequence). This CDR3 has 14 residues. J was trimmed by 4 bases and V by 1 base; bases with no gene match: 4. CDR3 DNA: TGCAGTGCTAGAGCCCCGACAGGGGGCACTGAAGCTTTCTTT. It encodes CSARAPTGGTEAFF.

The chain recombines TRBV2 with TRBJ2-5, with TRBD1 matching over 11 bases. The V segment lost 8 bases and the J segment 3 bases; nucleotides outside the gene matches: 8. The CDR3 extends over 15 amino acids. CDR1 and CDR2 from the germline V gene are SNHLY and FYNNEI. CDR3 in DNA: TGTGCCAGCCGGGGGTGGACAGGGGGCAAAGAGACCCAGTACTTC. This encodes CASRGWTGGKETQYF. Complete variable domain (other parts from reference TRBV2 and TRBJ2-5): EPEVTQTPSHQVTQMGQEVILRCVPISNHLYFYWYRQILGQKVEFLVSFYNNEISEKSEIFDDQFSVERPDGSNFTLKIRSTKLEDSAMYFCASRGWTGGKETQYFGPGTRLLVL.

This clone has ten or more counts. The J gene is TRBJ1-3, the V gene TRBV7-3; no firm D call. The CDR3 spans 15 residues. CDR1 and CDR2 from the germline V gene are SGHTA and FQGTGA. The V end was cut by 2 bases, the J end by 0 bases, with 8 bases between. CDR3 in DNA: TGTGCCAGCAGCTTAGCGGCAGGCTCTGGAAACACCATATATTTT. This translates into CASSLAAGSGNTIYF.

The chain recombines TRBV11-2 with TRBJ2-1, with D maybe TRBD2 (7 bases). Germline CDR1 is SGHAT and CDR2 is FQNNGV. This CDR3 contains 15 residues. V gave up 5 bases and J gave up 10 bases, with 21 bases separating them. CDR3 in amino acids: CASSAPGGFSKEQFF. CDR3 sequence (DNA): TGTGCCAGCAGCGCCCCGGGGGGCTTTAGTAAGGAGCAGTTCTTC.

This clone is classed as medium-sized. The J gene is TRBJ1-5, the V gene TRBV28; TRBD1 matches 9 bases. V trimming: 5 bases; J trimming: 7 bases; junction bases outside the gene matches: 15. CDR1 is MDHEN, CDR2 SYDVKM, per germline. CDR3 length: 17 amino acids. The CDR3: CASSLPSPTGGNQPQHF. CDR3 nucleotides: TGTGCCAGCAGTCTCCCCTCCCCGACAGGGGGTAACCAGCCCCAGCATTTT.

By proportion, this clone is medium-sized. This chain uses TRBV6-1 with TRBJ2-1; 9 bases match TRBD1. Unmatched junction bases numbered 9, after V lost 5 bases and J lost 7 bases. Germline CDR1 and CDR2: MNHNS and SASEGT. The CDR3 covers 15 residues. The DNA of the CDR3 is TGTGCCAGCAGTCACCAGCCGGACAGGGGTAATGAGCAGTTCTTC. Its protein product is CASSHQPDRGNEQFF.

This clone was detected many times. This could be a read error, since a much larger clone is one nucleotide away. The sample contains more than one DNA sequence encoding this CDR3. V gene TRBV11-2 combines with J gene TRBJ1-2; D is uncertain. The CDR3 has 13 residues. Germline values: CDR1 SGHAT, CDR2 FQNNGV. CDR3 in amino acids: CASSLDWNYGYTF. CDR3 bases: TGTGCCAGCAGCTTAGATTGGAACTATGGCTACACCTTT. Full variable domain (missing parts from reference TRBV11-2 and TRBJ1-2): EAGVAQSPRYKIIEKRQSVAFWCNPISGHATLYWYQQILGQGPKLLIQFQNNGVVDDSQLPKDRFSAERLKGVDSTLKIQPAKLEDSAVYLCASSLDWNYGYTFGSGTRLTVV.

V and J are TRBV28 and TRBJ1-2, with 9 bases matching TRBD1. Trimming removed 4 bases from V and 4 bases from J; junction bases left unmatched: 10. The germline V gene encodes CDR1 MDHEN and CDR2 SYDVKM. CDR3 length: 16 amino acids. The CDR3 bases are TGTGCCAGCAGTTGGGGACAGGGCTCTCGTGGCTATGGCTACACCTTC. Protein: CASSWGQGSRGYGYTF.

This clone is categorized as medium-sized. This chain joins TRBV7-8 and TRBJ1-1, with D perhaps TRBD1 (6 bases). This CDR3 is 14 amino acids long. Germline CDR1 reads SGHVS; CDR2 reads FQNEAQ. The V gene lost 5 bases and the J gene lost 2 bases, with 12 bases spanning the gap. CDR3 bases: TGTGCCAGCAGCCAGGCCGGGGGCAACACTGAAGCTTTCTTT. The encoded protein is CASSQAGGNTEAFF. Full variable domain (rest looked up from reference TRBV7-8 and TRBJ1-1): GAGVSQSPRYKVAKRGQDVALRCDPISGHVSLFWYQQALGQGPEFLTYFQNEAQLDKSGLPSDRFFAERPEGSVSTLKIQRTQQEDSAVYLCASSQAGGNTEAFFGQGTRLTVV.

This clone showed up many times. V usage is TRBV18 and J usage is TRBJ1-1, with a tentative D call TRBD1 (5 bases). CDR1 and CDR2 (germline): KGHSH, LQKENI. The CDR3 runs to 14 residues. V gave up 3 bases and J gave up 1 base, with 9 bases separating them. CDR3 sequence: CASSPYGQNTEAFF. In nucleotides, the CDR3 is TGTGCCAGCTCACCGTACGGACAGAACACTGAAGCTTTCTTT.

This clone came up many times. Here the CDR3 DNA reads TGCAGTGCTAATCCAAAGCTGCTGACGACCAAAAACATTCAGTACTTC. Its protein product is CSANPKLLTTKNIQYF. This chain uses TRBV20-1 with TRBJ2-4; D uncertain. Germline V gene lookup returns CDR1 DFQATT and CDR2 SNEGSKA (reference sequence). V lost 4 bases and J 2 bases, leaving 18 bases between the germline ends. The CDR3 contains 16 residues.

This clone was detected ten times or more. The chain recombines TRBV7-3 with TRBJ2-2, with a tentative D call TRBD1 (5 bases). CDR3 length: 18 amino acids. The germline V gene has CDR1 SGHTA and CDR2 FQGTGA. Trimming shortened V by 5 bases and J by 4 bases, and 23 bases separated the two germline ends. The DNA for the CDR3 is TGTGCCAGCAGCCCCGGCATAGGGCAGGGTGTGTCCACCGGGGAGCTGTTTTTT. Translation: CASSPGIGQGVSTGELFF.

A note on this clone: A read error is possible here, since a much larger clone lies one base away. The chain has TRBV5-6 and TRBJ1-4; the D gene is possibly TRBD1 (5 bases). Deletions cut 4 bases from V and 11 bases from J, with 21 bases between. The CDR3 has 15 amino acids. Germline V lookup: CDR1 SGHDT, CDR2 YYEEEE. The CDR3 bases are TGTGCCAGCAGCCCCGGGACCCCAACTGGCGGGAAACTGTTTTTT. Amino acids: CASSPGTPTGGKLFF.